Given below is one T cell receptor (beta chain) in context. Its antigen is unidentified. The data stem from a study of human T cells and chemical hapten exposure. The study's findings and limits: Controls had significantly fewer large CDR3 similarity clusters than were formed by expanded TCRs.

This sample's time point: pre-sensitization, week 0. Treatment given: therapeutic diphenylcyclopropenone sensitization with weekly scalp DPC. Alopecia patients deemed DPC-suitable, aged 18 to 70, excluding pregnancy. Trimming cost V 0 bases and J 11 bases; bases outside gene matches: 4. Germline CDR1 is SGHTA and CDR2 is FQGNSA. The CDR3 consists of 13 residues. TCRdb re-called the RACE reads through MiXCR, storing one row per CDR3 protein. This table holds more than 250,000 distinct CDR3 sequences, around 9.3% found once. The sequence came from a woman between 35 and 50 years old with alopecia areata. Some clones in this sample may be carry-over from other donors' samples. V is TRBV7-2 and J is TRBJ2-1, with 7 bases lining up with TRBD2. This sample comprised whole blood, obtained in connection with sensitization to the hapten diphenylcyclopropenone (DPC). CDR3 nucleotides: TGTGCCAGCAGCTTAGCGTCACTAGCGAAGCAGTTCTTC. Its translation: CASSLASLAKQFF.